The entry that follows covers one T cell receptor (beta chain) sequence. The antigen is not known. CDR1 and CDR2 (germline): SGDLS, YYNGEE. Trimming removed 3 bases at V and 10 bases at J, with 8 bases between. The CDR3 runs 12 residues. Assay: immunoSEQ multiplex PCR; the TCRdb copy retains only in-frame clones and omits some. The profile shows approximately 99,000 clones, around 85% of them singletons. This record belongs to a study of cytomegalovirus exposure and HLA in healthy donors. Study findings and constraints: As was reported, the classifier diagnosed cytomegalovirus status with high specificity and sensitivity. The CMV antigen specificity of a few CMV-associated chains was confirmed through in vitro analysis.

This TCR was recovered from a young woman in good health and CMV-seronegative. The chain couples TRBV9 to TRBJ1-6; unclear D gene. What was sequenced was PBMCs. CDR3: CASSGGNSPLHF. The CDR3 DNA reads TGTGCCAGCAGCGGAGGGAACTCACCCCTCCACTTT.